One sample yielded the 29 T cell receptor beta chains listed below, sequenced in a study of Graves' ophthalmopathy and Graves' hyperthyroidism. Beta-chain TCR CDR3 regions were amplified from RNA transcripts. HTBI primers primed a first-round RT-PCR, and a second-round multiplex PCR followed. TCRdb redid the calling of the multiplex PCR reads with MiXCR, one entry per CDR3 protein. The data contain roughly 160,000 distinct CDR3 sequences, 30% to 45% of them singletons. The specimen sequenced was peripheral blood. Receptors were obtained from a man aged 25-40 years with Graves' ophthalmopathy.

The chain employs TRBV12-5 and TRBJ2-2; D is undetermined. Germline CDR1 and CDR2: LGHNT and FRNRAP. The CDR3 length is 12 residues. Trimming left V 5 bases short and J 7 bases short, with 8 bases between. In DNA form, the CDR3 reads TGTGCTAGTGGTCCATCAATCGGGGAGCTGTTTTTT. Its protein product is CASGPSIGELFF.

This chain connects TRBV24-1 to TRBJ1-2; TRBD1 might be the D (6 bases). V lost 4 bases to trimming and J lost 1 base, with 15 bases between them. CDR1 is KGHDR and CDR2 is SFDVKD in the germline V gene. This CDR3 comprises 16 residues. Written as DNA, the CDR3 is TGTGCCACCAGTGACCCTAAGACGGGACATAACTATGGCTACACCTTC. Translated, it gives CATSDPKTGHNYGYTF.

This clonotype was observed many times. V usage is TRBV4-1 and J usage is TRBJ2-4; a possible D gene is TRBD2 (6 bases). The CDR3 totals 17 residues. The germline V and J ends were trimmed by 3 bases and 3 bases, with 18 bases remaining between them. Germline CDR1 MGHRA, CDR2 YSYEKL. CDR3 sequence: CASSQGGLRGGKNIQYF. The DNA for the CDR3 is TGCGCCAGCAGCCAGGGCGGCCTGAGGGGAGGCAAAAACATTCAGTACTTC.

This clonotype was recorded many times. This rearrangement joins TRBV28 to TRBJ1-6, with TRBD1 matching 7 bases. The CDR3 spans 15 residues. Looked up from germline, CDR1 is MDHEN and CDR2 is SYDVKM. V shed 3 bases and J 4 bases; nucleotides not matched to a gene: 3. For the CDR3, the DNA is TGTGCCAGCAGTTTTTACAGGGGATATAATTCACCCCTCCACTTT. Its translation: CASSFYRGYNSPLHF.

V gene TRBV6-5 combines with J gene TRBJ1-5; 8 bases line up with TRBD1. The germline CDR1 and CDR2 sequences are MNHEY and SVGAGI. The CDR3 length is 16 residues. V was pared by 0 bases and J by 6 bases, with 7 bases of the junction left unmatched. The CDR3 here is CASSYSLQGAGQPQHF. The CDR3 bases are TGTGCCAGCAGTTACTCACTGCAGGGGGCTGGTCAGCCCCAGCATTTT.

This clonotype was counted many times. The J gene is TRBJ1-2, the V gene TRBV12-3 or TRBV12-4, with TRBD1 matching over 7 bases. The J segment lost 5 bases and the V segment lost 5 bases, leaving 11 bases of the junction unmatched. The CDR3 runs 15 residues. DNA for the CDR3: TGTGCCAGCAGTCCGACCGGGACAGTGCCTTATGGCTACACCTTC. As protein: CASSPTGTVPYGYTF.

This clonotype was picked up many times. The junction differs from germline at one of its ends, possibly a read error. The rearrangement joins TRBV20-1 to TRBJ1-2, with a weak D call TRBD1 (6 bases). The CDR3 spans 15 residues. Germline V gives CDR1 DFQATT, CDR2 SNEGSKA (reference sequence). The CDR3 DNA follows: TGCAGTGCTGGAGAGGGGCAGGGGATAAAGAATGGCTACACCTTC. Protein: CSAGEGQGIKNGYTF.

This clonotype was recorded many times. V usage is TRBV12-3 or TRBV12-4 and J usage is TRBJ1-5; D unresolved. This CDR3 is 15 amino acids long. V was shortened by 8 bases and J by 2 bases, with 16 bases between the two germline ends. The CDR3 loop reads CASGTIGERNQPQHF. CDR3 in DNA: TGTGCCAGCGGAACCATCGGGGAACGCAATCAGCCCCAGCATTTT.

This clonotype was observed at least ten times. Here the CDR3 reads CASSPPTSRGGNQPQHF. The CDR3 bases are TGTGCCAGCTCACCACCGACCTCCAGGGGAGGCAATCAGCCCCAGCATTTT. The rearrangement joins TRBV18 to TRBJ1-5; tentatively, D is TRBD1 (6 bases). Trimming removed 0 bases at V and 2 bases at J, with 14 bases between. The germline CDR1 and CDR2 sequences are KGHSH and LQKENI. The CDR3 contains 17 residues.

The DNA of the CDR3 is TGTGCCAGCAACTTTCGGACATCGACGAACACCGGGGAGCTGTTTTTT. Residues: CASNFRTSTNTGELFF. The chain has TRBV11-2 and TRBJ2-2; D is possibly TRBD1 (5 bases). Per the germline V gene, CDR1 is SGHAT and CDR2 is FQNNGV. The CDR3 spans 16 residues. Trimming removed 7 bases at V and 0 bases at J, with 15 bases between.

The J gene is TRBJ2-5, the V gene TRBV7-3, with 7 positions matching TRBD2. With 5 bases clipped from V and 4 bases from J, the junction kept 4 bases outside the gene matches. The CDR3 loop spans 13 amino acids. Germline V gene sequence: CDR1 SGHTA, CDR2 FQGTGA. The CDR3 DNA is TGTGCCAGCAGCCGTGGGGAGGGAGAGACCCAGTACTTC. Its translation: CASSRGEGETQYF.

The table lists this clonotype with many counts. This chain joins TRBV30 and TRBJ2-7, with TRBD1 as a possible D gene (5 bases). This CDR3 is 11 amino acids long. Looked up from germline, CDR1 is GTSNPN and CDR2 is SVGIG (reference sequence). Trimming took 6 bases from V and 3 from J, leaving 9 bases between them. The CDR3 sequence: CACQGYYEQYF. The CDR3 region has the DNA TGTGCCTGCCAGGGCTACTACGAGCAGTACTTC.

The table lists this clonotype with many counts. Compared with germline, one end of the junction differs, possibly owing to a read error. J is TRBJ2-7 and V is TRBV27; the D gene could be TRBD1 or TRBD2 (5 bases each). Germline V CDR1 and CDR2: MNHEY, SMNVEV (reference sequence). CDR3 size: 13 residues. The CDR3 region has the DNA TGTGCCAGCAGTACGGGGCCGTCCTCCGAGCAGTACTTC. Its translation: CASSTGPSSEQYF.

This chain uses TRBV12-3 or TRBV12-4 with TRBJ1-5; D remains unclear. With 6 bases removed from V and 0 bases from J, the gap between germline ends came to 9 bases. The CDR3 is made up of 14 amino acids. The CDR3 region has the DNA TGTGCCAGCAGCCGGGATTATAGCAATCAGCCCCAGCATTTT. This sequence encodes CASSRDYSNQPQHF.

The chain carries TRBV15 and TRBJ1-2; D is uncertain. Germline loops: CDR1 LNHNV, CDR2 YYDKDF (reference sequence). The CDR3 runs to 13 residues. V dropped 6 bases and J dropped 3 bases, with 11 bases sitting between them. The CDR3 loop is CATRHPPDYGYTF. CDR3 coding DNA: TGTGCCACCAGACACCCCCCCGACTATGGCTACACCTTC.

The table lists this clonotype with many counts. The rearrangement links TRBV5-1 to TRBJ2-5; D call uncertain. CDR3 length: 13 amino acids. CDR1 is SGHRS, CDR2 YFSETQ, per germline. The V and J ends lost 6 bases and 2 bases respectively, with 11 bases between them. DNA for the CDR3: TGCGCCAGCAACTTTGGGCAGCAAGAGACCCAGTACTTC. Protein product: CASNFGQQETQYF.

This clonotype was found many times. The J gene is TRBJ2-7, the V gene TRBV27; the D is unclear. Trimming stripped 2 bases from V and 5 bases from J, with 7 bases between. The CDR3 contains 12 residues. Germline V CDR1 and CDR2: MNHEY, SMNVEV (reference sequence). As DNA, the CDR3 is TGTGCCAGCAGTTTAAACGGCCACGAGCAGTACTTC. Amino acid sequence: CASSLNGHEQYF.

This chain links TRBV19 with TRBJ1-1, with D maybe TRBD1 (5 bases). Trimming shortened V by 1 base and J by 4 bases, and 10 bases separated the two germline ends. This CDR3 has 14 residues. Germline CDR1 is LNHDA and CDR2 is SQIVND (reference sequence). The CDR3 nucleotides read TGTGCCAGTAGTATAGGGGGGATGAGCACTGAAGCTTTCTTT. This sequence encodes CASSIGGMSTEAFF.

The table lists this clonotype with many counts. The rearrangement uses TRBV12-3 or TRBV12-4 and TRBJ1-1; D gene uncertain. The length of the CDR3 is 12 residues. Trimming stripped 6 bases from V and 1 base from J, with 6 bases between. This CDR3 reads CASRPKNTEAFF. DNA for the CDR3: TGTGCCAGCAGGCCGAAGAACACTGAAGCTTTCTTT.

This chain joins TRBV28 and TRBJ2-7, with a possible D match to TRBD1 (6 bases). V gave up 11 bases and J gave up 2 bases, with 19 bases separating them. CDR3 length: 14 amino acids. Germline lookup yields CDR1 MDHEN and CDR2 SYDVKM. The CDR3 here is CAWSPLRTAYEQYF. CDR3 nucleotides: TGTGCCTGGAGTCCCCTGAGGACAGCCTACGAGCAGTACTTC.

In this sample, this clonotype turned up many times. V usage is TRBV19 and J usage is TRBJ1-2; 8 bases agree with TRBD1. Looked up from germline, CDR1 is LNHDA and CDR2 is SQIVND (reference sequence). V trimming: 9 bases; J trimming: 1 base; junction bases outside the gene matches: 19. The CDR3 sequence is 18 residues long. The CDR3 DNA is TGTGCCAGGCCTGGGACAGGTGAATGGCTGGGAGATAACTATGGCTACACCTTC. Translation gives CARPGTGEWLGDNYGYTF.

This clonotype came up once. The rearrangement joins TRBV6-1 to TRBJ1-6, with D uncertain. CDR1 is MNHNS, CDR2 SASEGT, per germline. With 6 bases removed from V and 2 bases from J, the gap between germline ends came to 8 bases. CDR3 size: 14 residues. CDR3 amino acids: CASRIHTYNSPLHF. The CDR3 DNA follows: TGTGCCAGCAGGATACACACCTATAATTCACCCCTCCACTTT.

CDR3 DNA: TGTGCCAGCAGTTACCCTACAGGGGGCGGGGGAGATACGCAGTATTTT. Amino acid sequence: CASSYPTGGGGDTQYF. The rearrangement links TRBV6-5 to TRBJ2-3; 9 positions agree with TRBD1. Germline V CDR1 and CDR2: MNHEY, SVGAGI. This CDR3 comprises 16 residues. The junction had 8 bases not matched to a gene; V was cut back by 2 bases and J by 5 bases.

This clonotype was seen at least ten times. This rearrangement joins TRBV6-4 to TRBJ2-6; 9 bases map to TRBD1. The length of the CDR3 is 17 residues. Germline CDR1 MRHNA, CDR2 SNTAGT. Trimming removed 2 bases from V and 1 base from J; junction bases left unmatched: 3. As DNA, the CDR3 is TGTGCCAGCAGTGACGGGACAGGGTTATCTGGGGCCAACGTCCTGACTTTC. This encodes CASSDGTGLSGANVLTF.

This clonotype was seen at least ten times. The gene calls are TRBV12-3 or TRBV12-4 and TRBJ2-2, with D unclear. The CDR3 contains 14 residues. V lost 2 bases and J 5 bases, leaving 9 bases between the germline ends. The CDR3 here is CASSLRLATGELFF. The DNA of the CDR3 is TGTGCCAGCAGTTTAAGACTGGCAACCGGGGAGCTGTTTTTT.

This clonotype has at least ten counts. J is TRBJ1-2 and V is TRBV6-5, with TRBD1 as a possible D gene (6 bases). Per the germline V gene, CDR1 is MNHEY and CDR2 is SVGAGI. V lost 0 bases, J lost 7 bases, and 15 bases lay in between. CDR3 length: 15 residues. For the CDR3, the DNA is TGTGCCAGCAGTTACTCAGGGTCAGGGGCCGGTGGCTACACCTTC. Translation gives CASSYSGSGAGGYTF.

CDR3 sequence: CASSLSWADEQYF. The CDR3 DNA follows: TGTGCCAGCAGCTTGTCTTGGGCTGACGAGCAGTACTTC. V gene TRBV7-3 combines with J gene TRBJ2-7; D ambiguous. The CDR3 extends over 13 amino acids. V gave up 3 bases and J gave up 5 bases, with 11 bases separating them. From germline, CDR1 is SGHTA and CDR2 FQGTGA.

The CDR3, as DNA: TGTGCCAGCAGAAGACTGTACCTGAACACTGAAGCTTTCTTT. Amino acids: CASRRLYLNTEAFF. The V and J genes are TRBV27 and TRBJ1-1; D unresolved. V was clipped by 6 bases and J by 0 bases, with 11 bases between them. CDR3 length: 14 amino acids. Germline V gene data show CDR1 as MNHEY and CDR2 as SMNVEV (reference sequence).

This clonotype came up many times. The chain uses TRBV6-2 or TRBV6-3 and TRBJ2-7; 7 nucleotides line up with TRBD1. V was pared by 5 bases and J by 2 bases, with 6 bases of the junction left unmatched. The CDR3 extends over 14 amino acids. CDR1 is MNHEY and CDR2 is SVGEGT in the germline V gene. CDR3 residues: CASSPSTGTYEQYF. The CDR3 DNA sequence: TGTGCCAGCAGTCCCTCGACAGGGACCTACGAGCAGTACTTC.